Below, 5 T cell receptor beta chains from the same sample are listed, as sequenced in a study of beta chain features in type 1 diabetes. Findings of the study overall: For Type 1 diabetes patients, all four CD4+ subsets carried TCRB CDR3s that were moderately but significantly shorter.

The study reverse transcribed the entire isolated RNA, so it sequenced expressed TCRB transcripts. Assay: immunoSEQ multiplex PCR; the TCRdb copy retains only in-frame clones and omits some. The sample records 130,000 to 150,000 clones, 10% to 15% being singletons. Their antigens are not known. Specimen: central memory CD4+ T cells from blood. Receptors originate from a man between 18 and 29 years old with type 1 diabetes.

This clone was found a few times. V usage is TRBV7-3 and J usage is TRBJ2-1; 13 bases agree with TRBD2. V lost 5 bases, J lost 6 bases, and 7 bases stayed unmatched. The CDR3 is 16 residues long. The germline V gene has CDR1 SGHTA and CDR2 FQGTGA. DNA for the CDR3: TGTGCCAGCAGCCCCGACGGACTAGCGGGGGTCAATGAGCAGTTCTTC. It codes for CASSPDGLAGVNEQFF. Full variable domain (missing parts from reference TRBV7-3 and TRBJ2-1): GAGVSQTPSNKVTEKGKYVELRCDPISGHTALYWYRQSLGQGPEFLIYFQGTGAADDSGLPNDRFFAVRPEGSVSTLKIQRTERGDSAVYLCASSPDGLAGVNEQFFGPGTRLTVL.

This clone was seen a handful of times. The rearrangement joins TRBV6-6 to TRBJ1-1; maybe TRBD1 (5 bases). The CDR3 is 15 residues long. Germline loops: CDR1 MNHNY, CDR2 SVGAGI (reference sequence). Trimming shortened V by 11 bases and J by 4 bases, and 23 bases separated the two germline ends. CDR3 loop: CAVLPGPPQGTEAFF. The CDR3, as DNA: TGTGCCGTCCTTCCGGGCCCCCCGCAGGGCACTGAAGCTTTCTTT.

This clone was seen more than once but under ten times. V is TRBV7-2 and J is TRBJ1-5; 7 nucleotides agree with TRBD1. The CDR3 is 18 amino acids. V gave up 4 bases and J gave up 1 base; unmatched junction bases: 13. Germline V gene sequence: CDR1 SGHTA, CDR2 FQGNSA. CDR3 bases: TGTGCCAGCAGCTCACGGAGGGGGCCGGGGATAAGCAATCAGCCCCAGCATTTT. Translation: CASSSRRGPGISNQPQHF.

V gene TRBV19 combines with J gene TRBJ1-2; D gene unclear. Trimming cost V 5 bases and J 8 bases, with 12 bases left between them. Germline CDR1 is LNHDA and CDR2 is SQIVND (reference sequence). This CDR3 region has 12 residues. DNA of the CDR3: TGTGCCAGTAGTCCCTACATAGGAGGCTACACCTTC. This gives the protein CASSPYIGGYTF.

This clone was seen more than once but under ten times. The V call is TRBV7-6, the J call TRBJ2-3; 10 bases are a match to TRBD1. Trimming removed 2 bases from V and 4 bases from J; junction bases left unmatched: 6. This CDR3 region has 16 residues. The germline V gene encodes CDR1 SGHVS and CDR2 FNYEAQ. CDR3 DNA sequence: TGTGCCAGCAGCTTAAGGGGGACAGGGGCCCCAGATACGCAGTATTTT. As protein: CASSLRGTGAPDTQYF.